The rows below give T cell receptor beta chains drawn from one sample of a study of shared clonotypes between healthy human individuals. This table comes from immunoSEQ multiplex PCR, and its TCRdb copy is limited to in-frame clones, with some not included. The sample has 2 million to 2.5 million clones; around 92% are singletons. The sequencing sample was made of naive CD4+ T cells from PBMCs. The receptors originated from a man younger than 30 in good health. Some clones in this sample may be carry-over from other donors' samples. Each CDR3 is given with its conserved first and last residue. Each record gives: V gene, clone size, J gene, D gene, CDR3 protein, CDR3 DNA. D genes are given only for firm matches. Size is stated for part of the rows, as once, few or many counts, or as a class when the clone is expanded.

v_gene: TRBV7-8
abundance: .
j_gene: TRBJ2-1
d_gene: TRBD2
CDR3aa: CASSSPSGGSIHNEQFF
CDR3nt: TGTGCCAGCAGCTCCCCGAGTGGCGGGAGCATCCACAATGAGCAGTTCTTC

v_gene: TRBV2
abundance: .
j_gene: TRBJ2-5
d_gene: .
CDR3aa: CASSVEQYQETQYF
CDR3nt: TGTGCCAGCAGTGTAGAACAGTACCAAGAGACCCAGTACTTC

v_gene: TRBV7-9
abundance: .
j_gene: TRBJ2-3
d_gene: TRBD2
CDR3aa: CASSPLAGGRESDTQYF
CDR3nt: TGTGCCAGCAGCCCTCTAGCGGGAGGGCGGGAATCAGATACGCAGTATTTT

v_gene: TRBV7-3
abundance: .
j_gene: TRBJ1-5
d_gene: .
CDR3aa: CASSLTQDQPQHF
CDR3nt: TGTGCCAGCAGCTTAACCCAGGATCAGCCCCAGCATTTT

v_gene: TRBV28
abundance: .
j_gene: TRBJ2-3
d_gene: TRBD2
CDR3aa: CASGTSGSEGTDTQYF
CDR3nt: TGTGCCAGCGGGACTAGCGGGAGCGAGGGCACAGATACGCAGTATTTT

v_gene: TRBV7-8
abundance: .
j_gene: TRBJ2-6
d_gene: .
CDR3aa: CASSLGSGANVLTF
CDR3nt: TGTGCCAGCAGCTTAGGCTCTGGGGCCAACGTCCTGACTTTC

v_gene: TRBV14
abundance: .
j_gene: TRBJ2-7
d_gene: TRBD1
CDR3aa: CASSQDLGQGADEQYF
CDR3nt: TGTGCCAGCAGCCAAGATCTAGGCCAGGGGGCGGACGAGCAGTACTTC

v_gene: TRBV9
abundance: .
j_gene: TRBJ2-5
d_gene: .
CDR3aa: CASSSSGRETQYF
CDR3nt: TGTGCCAGCAGCTCGTCAGGGCGAGAGACCCAGTACTTC

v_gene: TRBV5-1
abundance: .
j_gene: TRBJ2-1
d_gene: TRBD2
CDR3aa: CASSYHTKTSGRLIVSDEQFF
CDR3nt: TGCGCCAGCAGCTATCATACGAAGACTAGCGGGAGGTTGATTGTAAGCGATGAGCAGTTCTTC

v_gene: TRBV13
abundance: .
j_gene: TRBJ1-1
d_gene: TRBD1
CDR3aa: CASSRLVLGAGGVRNTEAFF
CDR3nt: TGTGCCAGCAGCCGACTGGTCCTCGGGGCAGGGGGCGTAAGGAACACTGAAGCTTTCTTT

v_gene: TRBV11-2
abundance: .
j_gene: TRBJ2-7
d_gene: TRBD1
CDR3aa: CASRGTGSPYEQYF
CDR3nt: TGTGCCAGCAGGGGGACAGGGTCCCCGTACGAGCAGTACTTC

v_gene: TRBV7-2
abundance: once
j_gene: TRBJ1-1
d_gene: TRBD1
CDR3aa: CASSYTTGGPEAFF
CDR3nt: TGTGCCAGCAGCTATACGACAGGGGGCCCTGAAGCTTTCTTT

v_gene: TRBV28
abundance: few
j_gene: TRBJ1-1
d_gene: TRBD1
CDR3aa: CASRPTGASTEAFF
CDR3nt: TGTGCCAGCAGACCGACAGGGGCCAGCACTGAAGCTTTCTTT

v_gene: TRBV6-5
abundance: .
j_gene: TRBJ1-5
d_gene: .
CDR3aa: CASSYRDQPQHF
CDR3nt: TGTGCCAGCAGTTACAGGGATCAGCCCCAGCATTTT

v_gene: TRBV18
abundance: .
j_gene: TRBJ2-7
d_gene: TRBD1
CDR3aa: CASSPLGQATYEQYF
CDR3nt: TGTGCCAGCTCACCACTTGGACAGGCGACCTACGAGCAGTACTTC

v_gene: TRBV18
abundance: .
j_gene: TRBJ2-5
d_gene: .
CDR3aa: CASSPPSRETQYF
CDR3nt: TGTGCCAGCTCACCCCCGTCTCGGGAGACCCAGTACTTC

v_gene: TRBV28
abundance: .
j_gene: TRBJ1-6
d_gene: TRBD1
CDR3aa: CASRNNRGKYSSPLHF
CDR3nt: TGTGCCAGCAGGAATAACAGGGGGAAGTATAGTTCACCCCTCCACTTT

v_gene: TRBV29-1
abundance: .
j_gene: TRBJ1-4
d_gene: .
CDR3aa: CSVARGGEKLFF
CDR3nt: TGCAGCGTTGCAAGGGGAGGGGAAAAACTGTTTTTT

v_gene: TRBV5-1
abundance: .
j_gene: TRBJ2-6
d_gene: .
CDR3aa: CASTPEGSGANVLTF
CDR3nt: TGCGCCAGCACACCCGAGGGGTCTGGGGCCAACGTCCTGACTTTC

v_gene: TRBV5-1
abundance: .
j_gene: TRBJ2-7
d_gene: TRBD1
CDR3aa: CASSWATGHPSSYEQYF
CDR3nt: TGCGCCAGCAGCTGGGCGACAGGGCACCCTAGCTCCTACGAGCAGTACTTC

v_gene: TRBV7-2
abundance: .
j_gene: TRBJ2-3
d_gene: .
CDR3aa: CASSLFESTDTQYF
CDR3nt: TGTGCCAGCAGCTTATTTGAGAGCACAGATACGCAGTATTTT

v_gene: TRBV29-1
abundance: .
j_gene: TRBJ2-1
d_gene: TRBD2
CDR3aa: CSVSLAGGPYNEQFF
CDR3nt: TGCAGCGTCAGCCTAGCGGGAGGGCCCTACAATGAGCAGTTCTTC

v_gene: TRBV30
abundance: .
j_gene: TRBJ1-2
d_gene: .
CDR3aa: CAWNLRTYNYGYTF
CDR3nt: TGTGCCTGGAATCTCAGGACCTATAACTATGGCTACACCTTC

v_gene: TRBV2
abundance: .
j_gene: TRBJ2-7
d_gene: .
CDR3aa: CASSDQGDYYEQYF
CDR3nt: TGTGCCAGCAGTGACCAGGGTGATTACTACGAGCAGTACTTC

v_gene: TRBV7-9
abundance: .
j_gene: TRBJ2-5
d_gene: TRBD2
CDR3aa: CASSWMGRTSVETQYF
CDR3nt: TGTGCCAGCAGCTGGATGGGTAGGACTAGCGTAGAGACCCAGTACTTC

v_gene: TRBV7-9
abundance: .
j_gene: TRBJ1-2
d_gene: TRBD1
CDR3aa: CASSPQGTGGPRYTF
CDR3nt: TGTGCCAGCAGCCCGCAAGGGACAGGGGGTCCCCGCTACACCTTC

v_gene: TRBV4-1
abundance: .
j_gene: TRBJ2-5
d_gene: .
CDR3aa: CASSQVRAQETQYF
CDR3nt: TGCGCCAGCAGCCAAGTCAGGGCCCAAGAGACCCAGTACTTC

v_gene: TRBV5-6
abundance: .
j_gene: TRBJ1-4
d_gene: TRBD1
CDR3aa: CASSSSPGGISEKLFF
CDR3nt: TGTGCCAGCAGCTCAAGTCCAGGGGGCATCTCTGAAAAACTGTTTTTT

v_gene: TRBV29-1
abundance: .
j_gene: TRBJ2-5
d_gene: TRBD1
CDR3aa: CSGDRGQETQYF
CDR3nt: TGCAGCGGTGACAGGGGGCAAGAGACCCAGTACTTC